This T cell receptor beta chain is from a study of T cell responses to AZD1222 COVID-19 vaccine. Study-wide results and limits: Among AZD1222 vaccinees, only 5 to 7 were seropositive at baseline. Spike-specific TCRs gained breadth and depth after people received two AZD1222 doses. The donor group comprised mostly white British people and more females; the analysis possibly underestimated clonal diversity.

The assay was immunoSEQ multiplex PCR, and TCRdb's table has in-frame clones only and misses some. The repertoire holds about 120,000 clones, with over 75% as singletons. With respect to this clone: Its specificity is not known.

Trimming cost V 4 bases and J 3 bases; bases outside gene matches: 10. Germline CDR1 and CDR2: SEHNR and FQNEAQ (reference sequence). This CDR3 contains 16 residues. This chain links TRBV7-9 with TRBJ2-7, with 9 bases matching TRBD2. The TCR originated in an adult in good health. The material was peripheral blood, obtained on day 0 of AZD1222 vaccination. The CDR3 protein is CASSSISGSDLYEQYF. CDR3 DNA sequence: TGTGCCAGCAGCTCAATTAGCGGGAGTGATCTCTACGAGCAGTACTTC.